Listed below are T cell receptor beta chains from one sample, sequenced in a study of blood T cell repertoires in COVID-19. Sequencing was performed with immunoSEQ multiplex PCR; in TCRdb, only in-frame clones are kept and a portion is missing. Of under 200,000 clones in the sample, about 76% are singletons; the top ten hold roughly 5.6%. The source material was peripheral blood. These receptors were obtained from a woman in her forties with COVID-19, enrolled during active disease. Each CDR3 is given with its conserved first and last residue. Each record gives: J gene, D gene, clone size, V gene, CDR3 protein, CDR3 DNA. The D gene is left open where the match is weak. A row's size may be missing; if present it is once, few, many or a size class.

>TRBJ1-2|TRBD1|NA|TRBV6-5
CASSSGQGARGYTF
TGTGCCAGCAGTTCGGGACAGGGGGCGCGGGGCTACACCTTC
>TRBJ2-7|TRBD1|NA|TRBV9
CASSAQTGRYEQYF
TGTGCCAGCAGCGCCCAGACAGGGCGATACGAGCAGTACTTC
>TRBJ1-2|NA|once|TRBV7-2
CASSSGQLYGYTF
TGTGCCAGCAGCTCCGGACAGCTATATGGCTACACCTTC
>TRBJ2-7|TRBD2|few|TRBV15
CATSRAGTSGVIEQYF
TGTGCCACCAGCAGGGCCGGGACTAGCGGGGTAATCGAGCAGTACTTC
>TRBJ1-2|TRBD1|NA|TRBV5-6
CASSLGGTGYGYTF
TGTGCCAGCAGCTTGGGAGGGACAGGGTACGGCTACACCTTC
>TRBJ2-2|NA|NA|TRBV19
CASSNNGADTGELFF
TGTGCCAGTAGTAACAATGGGGCGGACACCGGGGAGCTGTTTTTT
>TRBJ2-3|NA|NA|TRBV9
CASSLDGRDTDTQYF
TGTGCCAGCAGCCTAGATGGGCGGGACACAGATACGCAGTATTTT
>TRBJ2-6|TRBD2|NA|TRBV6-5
CASRGGLGANVLTF
TGTGCCAGCAGGGGGGGGTTAGGGGCCAACGTCCTGACTTTC
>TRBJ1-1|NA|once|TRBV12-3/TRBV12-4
CASRGPLNTEAFF
TGTGCCAGCAGGGGGCCCCTGAACACTGAAGCTTTCTTT
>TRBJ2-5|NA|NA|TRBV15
CATSRDIETQYF
TGTGCCACCAGCAGAGATATAGAGACCCAGTACTTC
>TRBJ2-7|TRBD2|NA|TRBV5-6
CASSGTSGRPAYEQYF
TGTGCCAGCAGTGGGACTAGCGGGAGGCCCGCCTACGAGCAGTACTTC
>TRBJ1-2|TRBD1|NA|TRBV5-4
CASSPPLGQGWNGYTF
TGTGCCAGCAGCCCCCCGCTCGGACAGGGCTGGAATGGCTACACCTTC
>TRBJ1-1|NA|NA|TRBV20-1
CSARLGEAFF
TGCAGTGCTAGACTGGGCGAAGCTTTCTTT
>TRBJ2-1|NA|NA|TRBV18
CASSPNNEQFF
TGTGCCAGCTCACCCAACAATGAGCAGTTCTTC